This T cell receptor (beta chain) was recorded in a study of identical twins. TCRdb itself ran the 5' RACE reads through MiXCR, one entry per CDR3 protein. The sample holds approximately 230,000 distinct CDR3 sequences, 6.5% seen once. This CDR3 is built from 15 residues. Germline V CDR1 and CDR2: MNHEY, SMNVEV (reference sequence). The ends were cut back, 6 bases at V and 4 bases at J, with 17 bases in the middle. This same sample was also part of a study on T cells expressing NK-cell markers.

The chain employs TRBV27 and TRBJ2-3, with D possibly called TRBD1 or TRBD2 (6 bases each). This clonotype was obtained from a woman aged 18-35 years in good health. Sequencing input: CD8+ T cells sorted from blood. The CDR3 sequence is CASSRRGREADTQYF. DNA for the CDR3: TGTGCCAGCAGCCGCCGGGGGCGAGAGGCAGATACGCAGTATTTT.